This T cell receptor (beta chain) is drawn from a study of blood T cell repertoires in COVID-19. Some clones are missing from TCRdb's copy, which holds only in-frame ones; the method was immunoSEQ multiplex PCR. The sample shows fewer than 120,000 clones, 72% of them seen only once. V was cut by 6 bases and J by 5 bases, with 14 bases left in between. The length of the CDR3 is 14 residues. The rearrangement links TRBV5-3 to TRBJ1-4; D might be TRBD1 (5 bases). TRBV5-3 is an ORF, and what it does is uncertain. This sequence was found in a woman aged 55-69 years with acute or convalescent COVID-19. The specimen was peripheral blood. This chain's CDR3 is CARTLRDSNEKLFF. As DNA, the CDR3 is TGTGCCAGAACCCTGAGGGACTCCAATGAAAAACTGTTTTTT.